Below, 12 T cell receptor beta chains from the same sample are listed, as sequenced in a study of CD8+ T cells in alopecia areata. TCR sequencing used cDNA made by reverse transcription of extracted RNA. Sequenced by immunoSEQ multiplex PCR; TCRdb stores in-frame clones only, minus some. Among around 250,000 clones, roughly 69% were seen once, and the ten largest hold 1% to 1.5%. The sample consisted of CD4+ T cells sorted from blood, taken at week 0. Source of these receptors: a human donor with alopecia areata.

Worth noting for this clone: Other nucleotide sequences in the sample specify the same CDR3. The chain is built from TRBV7-2 and TRBJ2-7; D not resolved. CDR3 length: 12 amino acids. Germline loops: CDR1 SGHTA, CDR2 FQGNSA. With 3 bases removed from V and 0 bases from J, the gap between germline ends came to 3 bases. The chain's CDR3 is CASSFSSYEQYF. CDR3 in DNA: TGTGCCAGCAGCTTTAGCTCCTACGAGCAGTACTTC.

The chain employs TRBV19 and TRBJ2-7; the D call may be TRBD1 or TRBD2 (6 bases each). Germline loops: CDR1 LNHDA, CDR2 SQIVND (reference sequence). The V and J ends lost 2 bases and 6 bases respectively, with 20 bases between them. The CDR3 is 16 amino acids. The CDR3: CASSITPSGGGTEQYF. CDR3 bases: TGTGCCAGTAGTATAACCCCCTCCGGGGGCGGAACCGAGCAGTACTTC.

This chain connects TRBV29-1 to TRBJ2-5; 7 bases fit TRBD2. Germline CDR1 and CDR2: SQVTM and ANQGSEA. This CDR3 is built from 13 residues. The V gene end was trimmed by 5 bases and the J gene end by 2 bases; junction bases not matched to a gene: 5. This chain's CDR3 is CSVRAGRQETQYF. The CDR3, as DNA: TGCAGCGTTCGAGCGGGGCGGCAAGAGACCCAGTACTTC. Based on the CDR3 plus reference TRBV29-1 and TRBJ2-5, the full variable domain is SAVISQKPSRDICQRGTSLTIQCQVDSQVTMMFWYRQQPGQSLTLIATANQGSEATYESGFVIDKFPISRPNLTFSTLTVSNMSPEDSSIYLCSVRAGRQETQYFGPGTRLLVL.

The chain joins TRBV11-1 to TRBJ2-5; D is perhaps TRBD1 (6 bases). The CDR3 contains 13 residues. V lost 5 bases and J lost 5, with 12 bases in between. Germline V CDR1 and CDR2: SGHAT, FQDESV (reference sequence). The CDR3 region is CASSLDRRETQYF. The DNA of the CDR3 is TGTGCCAGCAGCCTGGACAGAAGGGAGACCCAGTACTTC.

This chain joins TRBV5-1 and TRBJ2-7, with D possibly being TRBD1 (5 bases). There are 12 residues in the CDR3. Germline-derived CDR1 and CDR2 are SGHRS and YFSETQ. The ends were cut back, 4 bases at V and 1 base at J, with 6 bases in the middle. The CDR3 here is CASSTGSYEQYF. CDR3 DNA: TGCGCCAGCAGCACAGGTTCCTACGAGCAGTACTTC.

The rearrangement joins TRBV30 to TRBJ1-3; no clear D gene. This CDR3 spans 11 amino acids. The germline V and J ends were trimmed by 2 bases and 8 bases, with 7 bases remaining between them. Per the germline V gene, CDR1 is GTSNPN and CDR2 is SVGIG (reference sequence). CDR3: CAWSTGYTIYF. CDR3 bases: TGTGCCTGGAGTACGGGTTACACCATATATTTT.

This clone appeared a few times. The V gene is TRBV6-6, the J gene TRBJ2-5, with D tentatively TRBD1 (6 bases). The CDR3 length is 12 residues. The V end lost 6 bases, the J end lost 5 bases, and 10 bases lay between the germline ends. Germline V gene data show CDR1 as MNHNY and CDR2 as SVGAGI (reference sequence). CDR3 residues: CASSTGHETQYF. DNA for the CDR3: TGTGCCAGCAGCACGGGACATGAGACCCAGTACTTC.

The rearrangement joins TRBV14 to TRBJ2-3; D might be TRBD2 (5 bases). Between the trimmed V and J ends, which lost 3 bases and 0 bases, there was a span of 10 bases. Germline CDR1 reads SGHDN; CDR2 reads FVKESK. This CDR3 has 15 amino acids. As DNA, the CDR3 is TGTGCCAGCAGCCAGCTCAGGAGGAGCACAGATACGCAGTATTTT. Amino acids: CASSQLRRSTDTQYF.

A few counts support this clone. V is TRBV4-2 and J is TRBJ2-7; D not resolved. The germline V and J ends were trimmed by 0 bases and 1 base, with 13 bases remaining between them. This CDR3 has 16 amino acids. From germline, CDR1 is LGHNA and CDR2 YNFKEQ. The CDR3 loop reads CASSQDFTSGSYEQYF. CDR3 DNA: TGTGCCAGCAGCCAAGATTTTACCTCTGGGTCCTACGAGCAGTACTTC.

The chain employs TRBV25-1 and TRBJ2-7; D tentatively fits TRBD1 or TRBD2 (5 bases each). CDR1 is MGHDK and CDR2 is SYGVNS in the germline V gene. Trimming removed 8 bases at V and 6 bases at J, with 14 bases between. The CDR3 has 12 amino acids. In nucleotides, the CDR3 is TGTGCCAGCCGGGACGGGCGGAGCGAGCAGTACTTC. Amino acid sequence: CASRDGRSEQYF.

V is TRBV19 and J is TRBJ2-5; D might be TRBD1 (5 bases). Trimming removed 3 bases from V and 4 bases from J, with 9 bases in between. The CDR3 is made up of 13 amino acids. Germline loops: CDR1 LNHDA, CDR2 SQIVND (reference sequence). The DNA for the CDR3 is TGTGCCAGTAGTATCATGGGGCTAGAGACCCAGTACTTC. Amino acids: CASSIMGLETQYF. The variable domain in full, with the rest retrieved from reference TRBV19 and TRBJ2-5, is DGGITQSPKYLFRKEGQNVTLSCEQNLNHDAMYWYRQDPGQGLRLIYYSQIVNDFQKGDIAEGYSVSREKKESFPLTVTSAQKNPTAFYLCASSIMGLETQYFGPGTRLLVL.

The rearrangement uses TRBV7-9 and TRBJ1-1, with D perhaps TRBD1 (5 bases). Germline V lookup: CDR1 SEHNR, CDR2 FQNEAQ (reference sequence). CDR3 size: 17 residues. The germline V and J ends were trimmed by 3 bases and 6 bases, with 23 bases remaining between them. CDR3 nucleotides: TGTGCCAGCAGCTTCAGGGATGGGAGGATGACTGTCTCTGAAGCTTTCTTT. Translation gives CASSFRDGRMTVSEAFF.